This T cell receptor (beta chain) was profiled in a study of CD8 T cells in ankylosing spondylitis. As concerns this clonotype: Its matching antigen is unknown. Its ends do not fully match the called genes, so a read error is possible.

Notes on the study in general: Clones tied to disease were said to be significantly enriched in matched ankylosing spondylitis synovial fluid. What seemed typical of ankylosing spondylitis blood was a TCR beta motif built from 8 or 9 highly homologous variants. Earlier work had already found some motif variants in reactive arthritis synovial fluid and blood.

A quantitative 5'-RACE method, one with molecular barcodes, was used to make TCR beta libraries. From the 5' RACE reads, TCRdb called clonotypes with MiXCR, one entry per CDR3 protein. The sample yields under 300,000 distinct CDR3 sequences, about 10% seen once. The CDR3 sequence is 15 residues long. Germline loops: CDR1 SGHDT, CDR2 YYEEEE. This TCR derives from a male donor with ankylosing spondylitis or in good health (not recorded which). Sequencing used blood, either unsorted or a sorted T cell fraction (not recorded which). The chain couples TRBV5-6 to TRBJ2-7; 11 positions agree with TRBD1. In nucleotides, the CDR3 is TGTACCAGCAGCTCCCAGGGACAGGGGGTATACGAGCAGTACTTC. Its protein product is CTSSSQGQGVYEQYF.